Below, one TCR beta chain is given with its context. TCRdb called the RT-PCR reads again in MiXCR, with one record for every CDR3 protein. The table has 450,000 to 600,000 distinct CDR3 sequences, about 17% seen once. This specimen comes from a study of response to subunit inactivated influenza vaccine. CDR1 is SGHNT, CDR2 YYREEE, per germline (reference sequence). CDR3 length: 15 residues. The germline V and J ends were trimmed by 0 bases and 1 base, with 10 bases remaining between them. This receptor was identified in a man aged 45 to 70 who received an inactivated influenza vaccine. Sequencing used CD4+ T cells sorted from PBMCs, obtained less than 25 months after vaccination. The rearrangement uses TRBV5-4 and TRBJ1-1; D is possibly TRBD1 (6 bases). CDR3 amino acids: CASSLALQGNTEAFF. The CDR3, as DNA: TGTGCCAGCAGCTTGGCCCTACAGGGGAACACTGAAGCTTTCTTT.